One sample yielded the 23 T cell receptor beta chains listed below, sequenced in a study of CD8 T cells in ankylosing spondylitis. Regarding the study as a whole: Typical of ankylosing spondylitis blood, it appeared, was a TCR beta motif of eight highly homologous variants.

MiXCR, applied by TCRdb to the 5' RACE reads, yields one record per CDR3 protein. Of about 480,000 distinct CDR3 sequences in the sample, 15% to 20% were seen once. For these receptors, no antigen is known. Sequencing input: blood, either unsorted or a sorted T cell fraction (not recorded which). The origin of the receptors is a male donor with ankylosing spondylitis.

V usage is TRBV20-1 and J usage is TRBJ1-5, with 8 bases matching TRBD1. The CDR3 covers 12 residues. V shed 5 bases, J shed 5 bases, and the junction held 2 bases outside the gene matches. Per germline, CDR1 DFQATT and CDR2 SNEGSKA (reference sequence). CDR3 DNA sequence: TGCAGTGCTTCGGACAGGGATCAGCCCCAGCATTTT. Its protein is CSASDRDQPQHF.

This clonotype was observed a handful of times. The chain has TRBV28 and TRBJ2-1, with 14 bases that match TRBD2. This CDR3 contains 17 residues. With V trimmed by 7 bases and J by 4 bases, 9 bases remained unmatched. Germline-derived CDR1 and CDR2 are MDHEN and SYDVKM. The CDR3 sequence: CASTGLAGGDVYNEQFF. CDR3 nucleotides: TGTGCCAGCACCGGACTAGCGGGAGGAGACGTTTACAATGAGCAGTTCTTC.

This chain joins TRBV20-1 and TRBJ1-1, with TRBD1 as a possible D gene (5 bases). CDR1 DFQATT and CDR2 SNEGSKA come from the germline V gene (reference sequence). This CDR3 spans 14 amino acids. Trimming took off 5 bases at V and 1 base at J, with 14 bases between the two ends. The CDR3 DNA is TGCAGTGCTCCATACGGGGGAAAGAACACTGAAGCTTTCTTT. It is translated as CSAPYGGKNTEAFF.

The rearrangement joins TRBV7-3 to TRBJ2-1, with 13 bases aligning to TRBD2. V lost 4 bases and J lost 4; bases outside the gene matches: 7. The CDR3 totals 17 residues. Germline assignment: CDR1 SGHTA and CDR2 FQGTGA. DNA of the CDR3: TGTGCCAGCAGCTCAGGACTAGCGGGAGTGGGGTACAATGAGCAGTTCTTC. Translating gives CASSSGLAGVGYNEQFF.

V gene TRBV7-8 combines with J gene TRBJ2-5; the match to TRBD1 covers 7 bases. Germline CDR1 is SGHVS and CDR2 is FQNEAQ. This CDR3 has 14 amino acids. The J segment lost 5 bases and the V segment lost 3 bases, leaving 6 bases of the junction unmatched. The CDR3 loop is CASSFQQGFETQYF. CDR3 nucleotides: TGTGCCAGCAGCTTCCAACAGGGGTTCGAGACCCAGTACTTC.

This clonotype was detected only a few times. CDR3 sequence (DNA): TGTGCCAGCTCCCCGGTCATGAACACTGAAGCTTTCTTT. This translates into CASSPVMNTEAFF. The chain is built from TRBV18 and TRBJ1-1; D unresolved. The CDR3 contains 13 residues. Germline V gene lookup returns CDR1 KGHSH and CDR2 LQKENI. V gave up 6 bases and J gave up 0 bases, with 8 bases separating them.

This chain uses TRBV6-5 with TRBJ2-2; D possibly corresponds to TRBD1 (6 bases). From germline, CDR1 is MNHEY and CDR2 SVGAGI. V was trimmed by 2 bases and J by 4 bases, leaving 11 bases between them. The CDR3 runs 15 residues. The CDR3 bases are TGTGCCAGCAGTTACAGGCCAGGGGCCACCGGGGAGCTGTTTTTT. This sequence encodes CASSYRPGATGELFF.

The chain employs TRBV12-3 or TRBV12-4 and TRBJ2-7; D might be TRBD1 (6 bases). V lost 4 bases to trimming and J lost 0 bases, with 7 bases between them. The CDR3 runs to 13 residues. CDR3 DNA sequence: TGTGCCAGCAGTTCGGACAGCTCCTACGAGCAGTACTTC. Its protein is CASSSDSSYEQYF.

This clonotype occurred a few times. CDR3 coding DNA: TGCGCCAGCAGCTGGGCGGACGAGACCCAGTACTTC. This encodes CASSWADETQYF. The chain has TRBV5-1 and TRBJ2-5, with D uncertain. The V end lost 3 bases, the J end lost 5 bases, and 8 bases lay between the germline ends. Germline CDR1 is SGHRS and CDR2 is YFSETQ. This CDR3 region has 12 residues.

In this sample, this clonotype turned up many times. The rearrangement uses TRBV12-3 or TRBV12-4 and TRBJ1-2, with 11 bases aligning to TRBD1. After removal of 5 bases from V and 5 bases from J, the junction contained 7 bases not matched to a gene. The CDR3 is 15 amino acids. The CDR3 loop is CASSPGQGAVYGYTF. The DNA of the CDR3 is TGTGCCAGCAGTCCTGGACAGGGGGCTGTTTATGGCTACACCTTC.

The rearrangement links TRBV5-1 to TRBJ2-5; D gene uncertain. Trimming removed 4 bases at V and 2 bases at J, with 12 bases between. Germline CDR1 SGHRS, CDR2 YFSETQ. This CDR3 comprises 14 residues. Here the CDR3 reads CASSPGPKQETQYF. Written as DNA, the CDR3 is TGCGCCAGCAGCCCCGGACCTAAACAAGAGACCCAGTACTTC. Full variable domain (missing parts from reference TRBV5-1 and TRBJ2-5): KAGVTQTPRYLIKTRGQQVTLSCSPISGHRSVSWYQQTPGQGLQFLFEYFSETQRNKGNFPGRFSGRQFSNSRSEMNVSTLELGDSALYLCASSPGPKQETQYFGPGTRLLVL.

This chain connects TRBV29-1 to TRBJ1-1; D ambiguous. Trimming stripped 0 bases from V and 6 bases from J, with 8 bases between. The CDR3 has 12 residues. The germline V gene encodes CDR1 SQVTM and CDR2 ANQGSEA. CDR3 nucleotides: TGCAGCGTTGAAGAAAGACAATCTGAAGCTTTCTTT. This codes for CSVEERQSEAFF.

The V and J genes are TRBV18 and TRBJ1-1; D call uncertain. CDR3 size: 13 residues. Deletions cut 6 bases from V and 10 bases from J, with 18 bases between. The germline V gene encodes CDR1 KGHSH and CDR2 LQKENI. CDR3 nucleotides: TGTGCCAGCTCGTCCGACGGAGGAAGTTCAGCTTTCTTT. It translates to CASSSDGGSSAFF. Combining the CDR3 with reference TRBV18 and TRBJ1-1 gives the whole variable domain NAGVMQNPRHLVRRRGQEARLRCSPMKGHSHVYWYRQLPEEGLKFMVYLQKENIIDESGMPKERFSAEFPKEGPSILRIQQVVRGDSAAYFCASSSDGGSSAFFGQGTRLTVV.

The rearrangement joins TRBV3-1 to TRBJ1-2; 7 bases agree with TRBD1. CDR1 is LGHDT, CDR2 YNNKEL, per germline (reference sequence). CDR3 length: 16 amino acids. Germline trimming cut 0 bases from V and 4 bases from J; bases unmatched to any gene: 8. The CDR3 bases are TGTGCCAGCAGCCAAGATCGAGGACAGGCACTCTATGGCTACACCTTC. As protein: CASSQDRGQALYGYTF. Supplemented by reference TRBV3-1 and TRBJ1-2, the full variable domain reads DTAVSQTPKYLVTQMGNDKSIKCEQNLGHDTMYWYKQDSKKFLKIMFSYNNKELIINETVPNRFSPKSPDKAHLNLHINSLELGDSAVYFCASSQDRGQALYGYTFGSGTRLTVV.

The chain links TRBV11-2 to TRBJ2-3; 8 bases align to TRBD2. Trimming removed 4 bases from V and 8 bases from J; junction bases left unmatched: 8. CDR3 length: 14 amino acids. Germline assignment: CDR1 SGHAT and CDR2 FQNNGV. In nucleotides, the CDR3 is TGTGCCAGCAGCTCTCGGGGGGGATTCGCTACGCAGTATTTT. The encoded protein is CASSSRGGFATQYF. Drawing the rest from reference TRBV11-2 and TRBJ2-3, the complete variable domain is EAGVAQSPRYKIIEKRQSVAFWCNPISGHATLYWYQQILGQGPKLLIQFQNNGVVDDSQLPKDRFSAERLKGVDSTLKIQPAKLEDSAVYLCASSSRGGFATQYFGPGTRLTVL.

Here the CDR3 DNA reads TGTGCCAGCAGCTTCAGGGGACTAGCGGGGGGTCAAGAGACCCAGTACTTC. It is translated as CASSFRGLAGGQETQYF. V is TRBV11-3 and J is TRBJ2-5; 15 bases fit TRBD2. With V trimmed by 3 bases and J by 2 bases, 4 bases remained unmatched. Looked up from germline, CDR1 is SGHNT and CDR2 is YENEEA. The CDR3 spans 17 residues.

This clonotype has a handful of counts. The chain has TRBV4-3 and TRBJ2-1; TRBD2 agrees at 8 bases. The V gene's germline CDR1 is LGHNA and CDR2 YSLEER. V gave up 0 bases and J gave up 2 bases; unmatched junction bases: 3. This CDR3 has 16 residues. The CDR3 is CASSQDGREAYNEQFF. The CDR3 DNA is TGCGCCAGCAGCCAAGACGGGCGGGAGGCCTACAATGAGCAGTTCTTC.

The V call is TRBV9, the J call TRBJ2-1; 9 nucleotides match TRBD2. V was pared by 5 bases and J by 7 bases, with 10 bases of the junction left unmatched. In germline, CDR1 is SGDLS, CDR2 YYNGEE. The CDR3 contains 15 residues. DNA of the CDR3: TGTGCCAGCAGGCCCGGGACTAGCTCCTTGAATGAGCAGTTCTTC. Residues: CASRPGTSSLNEQFF.

This clonotype was counted only a few times. The rearrangement uses TRBV20-1 and TRBJ2-7, with D possibly called TRBD1 or TRBD2 (5 bases each). This CDR3 has 13 residues. Germline lookup yields CDR1 DFQATT and CDR2 SNEGSKA (reference sequence). Trimming took 6 bases from V and 5 from J, leaving 17 bases between them. CDR3: CSANQPGRDEQYF. Written as DNA, the CDR3 is TGCAGTGCCAACCAACCGGGACGGGACGAGCAGTACTTC.

This clonotype was seen a few times. The rearrangement uses TRBV6-2 or TRBV6-3 and TRBJ2-3; D uncertain. The germline gives CDR1 MNHEY, CDR2 SVGEGT. Trimming took off 1 base at V and 0 bases at J, with 8 bases between the two ends. The CDR3 is 15 residues long. This CDR3 reads CASSYLKTSTDTQYF. CDR3 in DNA: TGTGCCAGCAGTTACTTAAAGACTAGCACAGATACGCAGTATTTT.

The chain uses TRBV28 and TRBJ2-7; D call uncertain. There are 16 residues in the CDR3. V was trimmed by 3 bases and J by 3 bases, leaving 18 bases between them. The germline V gene encodes CDR1 MDHEN and CDR2 SYDVKM. CDR3 sequence: CASSFIGSEVIYEQYF. The DNA for the CDR3 is TGTGCCAGCAGTTTCATCGGGTCCGAGGTAATCTACGAGCAGTACTTC.

The table lists this clonotype with a few counts. The chain has TRBV20-1 and TRBJ1-1; 9 bases agree with TRBD1. After removal of 5 bases from V and 6 bases from J, the junction contained 7 bases not matched to a gene. This CDR3 is built from 13 residues. Germline values: CDR1 DFQATT, CDR2 SNEGSKA (reference sequence). The CDR3, as DNA: TGCAGTGCTTCGACAGGGGGTAGGTCTGAAGCTTTCTTT. Protein sequence: CSASTGGRSEAFF.

The rearrangement uses TRBV7-6 and TRBJ2-5; possibly TRBD1 for D (5 bases). CDR1 and CDR2 (germline): SGHVS, FNYEAQ. Trimming stripped 5 bases from V and 7 bases from J, with 11 bases between. This CDR3 has 12 residues. CDR3: CASSAKGATQYF. As DNA, the CDR3 is TGTGCCAGCAGCGCCAAAGGGGCGACCCAGTACTTC.